This entry lists 19 T cell receptor beta chains sequenced from one sample in a study of shared clonotypes between healthy human individuals. Data came from immunoSEQ multiplex PCR; TCRdb stores just in-frame clones and leaves some out. This table holds over a million clones, roughly 96% found once. Sequenced: naive CD4+ T cells sorted from blood. Subset specified: CD45RA+ positively selected. These receptors were obtained from a man aged 30 to 39 in good health.

The chain recombines TRBV11-2 with TRBJ2-1, with TRBD1 identical over 7 bases. Per germline, CDR1 SGHAT and CDR2 FQNNGV. J was trimmed by 0 bases and V by 2 bases; bases with no gene match: 1. CDR3 length: 15 residues. Written as DNA, the CDR3 is TGTGCCAGCAGCTTAACAGGGGTCTCCTACAATGAGCAGTTCTTC. This codes for CASSLTGVSYNEQFF.

This chain connects TRBV7-2 to TRBJ2-2; D is unclear. CDR3 length: 16 amino acids. Germline CDR1 reads SGHTA; CDR2 reads FQGNSA. Trimming took off 0 bases at V and 1 base at J, with 9 bases between the two ends. CDR3 nucleotides: TGTGCCAGCAGCTTAGCCGGTAGCAGGAACACCGGGGAGCTGTTTTTT. It codes for CASSLAGSRNTGELFF. Variable domain in full (rest from reference TRBV7-2 and TRBJ2-2): GAGVSQSPSNKVTEKGKDVELRCDPISGHTALYWYRQSLGQGLEFLIYFQGNSAPDKSGLPSDRFSAERTGGSVSTLTIQRTQQEDSAVYLCASSLAGSRNTGELFFGEGSRLTVL.

The chain has TRBV5-1 and TRBJ2-1; 16 nucleotides match TRBD2. Germline trimming cut 3 bases from V and 4 bases from J; bases unmatched to any gene: 7. Germline CDR1 and CDR2: SGHRS and YFSETQ. This CDR3 spans 18 amino acids. The CDR3, as DNA: TGCGCCAGCAGCTCGGGACTAGCGGGAGGGGGGAAATACAATGAGCAGTTCTTC. Protein: CASSSGLAGGGKYNEQFF.

V usage is TRBV28 and J usage is TRBJ2-7; 7 bases align to TRBD1. The CDR3 consists of 12 residues. Germline lookup yields CDR1 MDHEN and CDR2 SYDVKM. V gave up 5 bases and J gave up 6 bases; unmatched junction bases: 4. CDR3 nucleotides: TGTGCCAGCAGTCTGACAGGGCTCGAGCAGTACTTC. Its translation: CASSLTGLEQYF.

The chain carries TRBV28 and TRBJ1-5, with 7 bases that match TRBD1. J gave up 0 bases and V 4 bases, and 9 bases lay outside the gene matches. The germline V gene has CDR1 MDHEN and CDR2 SYDVKM. This CDR3 region has 17 residues. The CDR3 bases are TGTGCCAGCAGTTCGTACGGACAGGATAATAGCAATCAGCCCCAGCATTTT. Amino acids: CASSSYGQDNSNQPQHF.

The genes are TRBV28 and TRBJ2-7; maybe TRBD2 (6 bases). Germline V gene lookup returns CDR1 MDHEN and CDR2 SYDVKM. This CDR3 is built from 16 residues. The ends were cut back, 6 bases at V and 2 bases at J, with 20 bases in the middle. The CDR3 DNA is TGTGCCAGCAGACGACCTATGGTAGCGGCTGCCTACGAGCAGTACTTC. Translation: CASRRPMVAAAYEQYF.

V usage is TRBV11-2 and J usage is TRBJ2-2, with no clear D. This CDR3 is built from 14 residues. V was clipped by 5 bases and J by 8 bases, with 15 bases between them. The germline CDR1 and CDR2 sequences are SGHAT and FQNNGV. CDR3 DNA sequence: TGTGCCAGCAGCCCCATCTCTAGTGCGGGGGAGCTGTTTTTT. Translating gives CASSPISSAGELFF.

This chain connects TRBV6-1 to TRBJ2-7; 8 positions agree with TRBD2. The germline CDR1 and CDR2 sequences are MNHNS and SASEGT. The CDR3 totals 18 residues. V dropped 0 bases and J dropped 0; count of bases not matched to a gene: 10. The CDR3 coding sequence is TGTGCCAGCAGTGAAGCCTCTAGTCCTAGCGGGTCCTCCTACGAGCAGTACTTC. It is translated as CASSEASSPSGSSYEQYF.

The rearrangement links TRBV5-6 to TRBJ1-1; D may be TRBD1 (5 bases). Germline CDR1 and CDR2: SGHDT and YYEEEE. The length of the CDR3 is 13 residues. The V end lost 4 bases, the J end lost 6 bases, and 13 bases lay between the germline ends. The CDR3 spells CASSLYGAPEAFF. CDR3 nucleotides: TGTGCCAGCAGCCTCTACGGGGCCCCTGAAGCTTTCTTT.

Worth noting for this clone: A read error may account for a junction end that differs from germline. The V call is TRBV6-6, the J call TRBJ2-7, with 12 bases matching TRBD2. The CDR3 length is 14 residues. Germline V CDR1 and CDR2: MNHNY, SVGAGI (reference sequence). CDR3 protein: CASSRLAGAYEQYF. In DNA, the CDR3 is TGTGCCAGCAGTAGACTAGCGGGAGCCTATGAGCAGTACTTC.

This chain joins TRBV28 and TRBJ2-7; D is ambiguous. From germline, CDR1 is MDHEN and CDR2 SYDVKM. This CDR3 comprises 12 residues. The CDR3 region is CVVSLGLDEQYF. The CDR3 DNA is TGTGTCGTGTCCCTCGGGTTGGACGAGCAGTACTTC.

This chain uses TRBV7-2 with TRBJ2-2, with D unclear. V was pared by 5 bases and J by 1 base, with 5 bases between. The CDR3 has 13 amino acids. Germline-derived CDR1 and CDR2 are SGHTA and FQGNSA. CDR3 protein: CASSRKNTGELFF. The DNA for the CDR3 is TGTGCCAGCAGCCGGAAGAACACCGGGGAGCTGTTTTTT.

The V and J genes are TRBV28 and TRBJ2-7, with D possibly TRBD1 on 6 matching bases. V lost 8 bases, J lost 0 bases, and 17 bases lay in between. The CDR3 contains 15 residues. Germline V CDR1 and CDR2: MDHEN, SYDVKM. Written as DNA, the CDR3 is TGTGCCAGCCAACGCCCCGGGGACATCTCCTACGAGCAGTACTTC. Its translation: CASQRPGDISYEQYF. Supplemented by reference TRBV28 and TRBJ2-7, the full variable domain reads DVKVTQSSRYLVKRTGEKVFLECVQDMDHENMFWYRQDPGLGLRLIYFSYDVKMKEKGDIPEGYSVSREKKERFSLILESASTNQTSMYLCASQRPGDISYEQYFGPGTRLTVT.

The chain has TRBV25-1 and TRBJ1-1, with D tentatively TRBD1 (6 bases). V was cut by 6 bases and J by 5 bases, with 7 bases left in between. The CDR3 is 11 amino acids. Germline V gene sequence: CDR1 MGHDK, CDR2 SYGVNS. This chain's CDR3 is CASRTGTEAFF. Here the CDR3 DNA reads TGTGCCAGCAGAACAGGGACTGAAGCTTTCTTT.

The chain combines TRBV4-1 with TRBJ1-2; D uncertain. Trimming pared 4 bases from V and 0 bases from J, leaving 12 bases between. In germline, CDR1 is MGHRA, CDR2 YSYEKL. This CDR3 comprises 15 residues. CDR3 DNA sequence: TGCGCCAGCAGCCCGACTGATTCAGCTAACTATGGCTACACCTTC. This translates into CASSPTDSANYGYTF.

As for this clone: Distinct nucleotide sequences in the sample also encode this CDR3. The rearrangement joins TRBV9 to TRBJ2-5; D perhaps matches TRBD1 (6 bases). CDR1 SGDLS and CDR2 YYNGEE come from the germline V gene. This CDR3 has 14 amino acids. Between the trimmed V and J ends, which lost 2 bases and 2 bases, there was a span of 10 bases. CDR3 coding DNA: TGTGCCAGCAGCGTGGGGCAGGGGCAAGAGACCCAGTACTTC. It translates to CASSVGQGQETQYF.

Points on this clone: Other DNA variants within this sample encode the same CDR3. V and J are TRBV9 and TRBJ1-5, with 9 positions matching TRBD1. Germline V gene sequence: CDR1 SGDLS, CDR2 YYNGEE. J lost 7 bases, V lost 2 bases, and 1 base had no gene match. This CDR3 comprises 13 residues. This CDR3 is CASSVTGGQPQHF. Here the CDR3 DNA reads TGTGCCAGCAGCGTTACAGGGGGCCAGCCCCAGCATTTT.

The chain couples TRBV2 to TRBJ2-5; the match to TRBD1 covers 8 bases. V shed 4 bases and J 1 base; nucleotides not matched to a gene: 5. The CDR3 loop spans 15 amino acids. Germline CDR1 is SNHLY and CDR2 is FYNNEI. CDR3 in DNA: TGTGCCAGCAGTGGTCTGACAGGGGCCCAAGAGACCCAGTACTTC. Encoded protein: CASSGLTGAQETQYF.

The chain combines TRBV28 with TRBJ1-3; D gene uncertain. From germline, CDR1 is MDHEN and CDR2 SYDVKM. V was clipped by 6 bases and J by 3 bases, with 9 bases between them. The CDR3 is 13 amino acids. The CDR3 DNA is TGTGCCAGCAGGAGAGATGTTGGAAACACCATATATTTT. Amino acids: CASRRDVGNTIYF.